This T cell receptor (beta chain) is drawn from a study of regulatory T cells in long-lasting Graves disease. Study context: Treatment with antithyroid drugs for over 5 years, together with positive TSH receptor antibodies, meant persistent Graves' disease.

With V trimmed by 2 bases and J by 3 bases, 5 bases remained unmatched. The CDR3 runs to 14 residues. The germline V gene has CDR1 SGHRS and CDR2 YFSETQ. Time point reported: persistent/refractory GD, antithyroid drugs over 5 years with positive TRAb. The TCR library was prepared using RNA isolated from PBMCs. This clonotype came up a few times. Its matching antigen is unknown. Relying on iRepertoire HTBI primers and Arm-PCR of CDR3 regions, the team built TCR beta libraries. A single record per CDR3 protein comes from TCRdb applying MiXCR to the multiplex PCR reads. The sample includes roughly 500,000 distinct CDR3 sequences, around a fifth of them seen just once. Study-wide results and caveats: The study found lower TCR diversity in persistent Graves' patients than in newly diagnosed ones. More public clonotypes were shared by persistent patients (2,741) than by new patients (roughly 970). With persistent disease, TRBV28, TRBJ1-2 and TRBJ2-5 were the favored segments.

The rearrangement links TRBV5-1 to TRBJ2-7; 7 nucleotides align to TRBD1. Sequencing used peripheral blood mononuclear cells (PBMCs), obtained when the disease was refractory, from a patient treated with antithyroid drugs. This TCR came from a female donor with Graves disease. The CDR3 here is CASSLSGGNYEQYF. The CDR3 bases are TGCGCCAGCAGCTTATCAGGGGGAAACTACGAGCAGTACTTC.